This TCR beta chain was sequenced for a study of metastatic and nonmetastatic thyroid tumors. Authors' data handling: In papillary thyroid cancer, a distant-metastasis classifier was built using CDR3 differences across clinicopathological groups. TCRdb re-analyzed the PCR reads using MiXCR. The V and J calls and clone size are TCRdb's, not the authors'. The sample lists tens of thousands of clones; about a quarter were seen once. CDR3 length: 11 amino acids. Germline CDR1 and CDR2: MDHEN and SYDVKM. The V segment lost 8 bases and the J segment 6 bases; nucleotides outside the gene matches: 1. There are many counts of this clone. Antigen: not known. Study-level findings and limits: It was reportedly found that TCR beta diversity was significantly higher in malignant thyroid tumors than in benign nodules, a difference seen in both blood and tumor samples.

The entire patient cohort was treatment-naive prior to thyroid surgery. The TCR was taken from a female donor with papillary thyroid cancer or a benign thyroid nodule (not recorded which). Some clones in this sample may be carry-over from other donors' samples. The sequencing sample was made of blood. The chain links TRBV28 to TRBJ2-3, with 8 positions matching TRBD2. CDR3 sequence: CASGGRDTQYF. Written as DNA, the CDR3 is TGTGCCAGCGGCGGGAGGGATACGCAGTATTTT.